The 21 T cell receptor beta chains presented below share a single source sample, sequenced in a study of blood T cells in healthy people across ages. The use of a sample-barcoded 5' primer and a J-beta primer mix characterized a second PCR of about 6 to 11 cycles. TCRdb redid the calling of the 5' RACE reads with MiXCR, one entry per CDR3 protein. The data show under 800,000 distinct CDR3 sequences, about 40% seen once. The sequencing input was blood. The source of these receptors is a woman aged 55-70 years in good health.

In its sample, this clonotype was seen a few times. This sequence joins TRBV7-2 and TRBJ2-1, with 9 bases matching TRBD1. The CDR3 has 16 residues. CDR1 and CDR2 (germline): SGHTA, FQGNSA. V lost 5 bases, J lost 4 bases, and 9 bases stayed unmatched. This CDR3 reads CASSPATGGIYNEQFF. CDR3 nucleotide sequence: TGTGCCAGCAGCCCAGCTACAGGGGGCATTTACAATGAGCAGTTCTTC. The full variable domain, with the rest looked up from reference TRBV7-2 and TRBJ2-1, is GAGVSQSPSNKVTEKGKDVELRCDPISGHTALYWYRQSLGQGLEFLIYFQGNSAPDKSGLPSDRFSAERTGGSVSTLTIQRTQQEDSAVYLCASSPATGGIYNEQFFGPGTRLTVL.

This clonotype was observed a handful of times. The chain combines TRBV28 with TRBJ2-3; 8 bases match TRBD1. Germline assignment: CDR1 MDHEN and CDR2 SYDVKM. The V and J ends lost 3 bases and 4 bases, in that order; junction bases with no gene match: 6. This CDR3 spans 15 amino acids. The CDR3 spells CASSLQQGGSDTQYF. The DNA of the CDR3 is TGTGCCAGCAGTTTGCAACAGGGGGGTTCAGATACGCAGTATTTT.

The chain links TRBV21-1 to TRBJ2-2; TRBD1, as called in the table, went unchecked against the DNA. TRBV21-1 is listed as a pseudogene. The CDR3 has 16 amino acids. Written as DNA, the CDR3 is TGTGCCAGCAGCGAGGGGACAGGGAGTGACACCGGGGAGCTGTTTTTT. Residues: CASSEGTGSDTGELFF.

The V gene is TRBV7-9, the J gene TRBJ2-3, with TRBD2 matching over 9 bases. This CDR3 is 16 amino acids long. Germline V gene data show CDR1 as SEHNR and CDR2 as FQNEAQ (reference sequence). V lost 3 bases and J lost 0; bases outside the gene matches: 4. The CDR3 region is CASSFAGLASTDTQYF. The CDR3 nucleotides read TGTGCCAGCAGCTTTGCCGGACTAGCGAGCACAGATACGCAGTATTTT.

The chain combines TRBV18 with TRBJ2-3, with D unclear. The CDR3 contains 14 residues. Trimming shortened V by 8 bases and J by 2 bases, and 14 bases separated the two germline ends. The germline gives CDR1 KGHSH, CDR2 LQKENI. This chain's CDR3 is CASSPPLSTDTQYF. CDR3 nucleotide sequence: TGTGCCAGCAGCCCCCCGTTGTCCACAGATACGCAGTATTTT. Full variable domain (missing parts from reference TRBV18 and TRBJ2-3): NAGVMQNPRHLVRRRGQEARLRCSPMKGHSHVYWYRQLPEEGLKFMVYLQKENIIDESGMPKERFSAEFPKEGPSILRIQQVVRGDSAAYFCASSPPLSTDTQYFGPGTRLTVL.

In its sample, this clonotype was seen a few times. V usage is TRBV7-2 and J usage is TRBJ2-1; D gene ambiguous. Germline V gives CDR1 SGHTA, CDR2 FQGNSA. The V end was cut by 4 bases, the J end by 5 bases, with 6 bases between. The CDR3 runs 12 residues. The CDR3 is CASSYINNEQFF. The CDR3 DNA follows: TGTGCCAGCAGCTACATTAACAATGAGCAGTTCTTC.

This sequence joins TRBV27 and TRBJ1-6, with TRBD1 identical over 9 bases. Germline CDR1 reads MNHEY; CDR2 reads SMNVEV (reference sequence). V dropped 0 bases and J dropped 10; count of bases not matched to a gene: 4. The CDR3 consists of 15 residues. The CDR3, as DNA: TGTGCCAGCAGTTTATCCACAGGGGGCCGGTCACCCCTCCACTTT. Translation gives CASSLSTGGRSPLHF.

The chain couples TRBV3-1 to TRBJ2-1, with D perhaps given as TRBD1 or TRBD2 (5 bases each). The CDR3 length is 15 residues. CDR1 is LGHDT and CDR2 is YNNKEL in the germline V gene (reference sequence). V was pared by 4 bases and J by 6 bases, with 16 bases between. CDR3 coding DNA: TGTGCCAGCAGCCTAGGGACGAGTGCCCCCAATGAGCAGTTCTTC. Residues: CASSLGTSAPNEQFF.

The chain employs TRBV6-6 and TRBJ2-1, with D possibly TRBD2 on 6 matching bases. The J call may be faulty, since TRBJ2-7 better matches the DNA end. From germline, CDR1 is MNHNY and CDR2 SVGAGI (reference sequence). CDR3 length: 13 amino acids. CDR3 sequence (DNA): TGTGCCAGCAGTCGGGGACTTCTCAATGAGCAGTACTTC. Translated, it gives CASSRGLLNEQYF.

Turning to this clonotype: Germline and junction disagree at one end, which may indicate a read error. The CDR3 loop reads CASSSTANTGAFF. CDR3 nucleotide sequence: TGTGCCAGCAGCTCCACAGCGAACACTGGAGCTTTCTTT. The chain joins TRBV9 to TRBJ1-1, with no clear D. CDR1 SGDLS and CDR2 YYNGEE come from the germline V gene. The CDR3 has 13 residues.

Comment on this clonotype: Its ends do not fully match the called genes, so a read error is possible. The chain employs TRBV6-6 and TRBJ2-7; the D call may be TRBD1 or TRBD2 (5 bases each). CDR1 is MNHNY and CDR2 is SVGAGI in the germline V gene (reference sequence). The CDR3 extends over 14 amino acids. The CDR3 DNA follows: TGTGCCAGCAGTAACTCCGGGGCCATCTACGAGCAGTACTTC. Amino acids: CASSNSGAIYEQYF.

This clonotype was counted ten times or more. The chain is built from TRBV4-2 and TRBJ2-5; 7 bases map to TRBD1. J lost 4 bases, V lost 0 bases, and 5 bases had no gene match. This CDR3 comprises 15 residues. Germline CDR1 and CDR2: LGHNA and YNFKEQ. CDR3 region: CASSQEGGNSETQYF. In nucleotides, the CDR3 is TGTGCCAGCAGCCAAGAAGGGGGCAATTCAGAGACCCAGTACTTC.

The gene calls are TRBV18 and TRBJ1-1; 10 bases fit TRBD1. The V and J ends lost 5 bases and 3 bases, in that order; junction bases with no gene match: 0. Germline V gene data show CDR1 as KGHSH and CDR2 as LQKENI. The CDR3 totals 13 residues. The CDR3 DNA follows: TGTGCCAGCTCAGGGACAGGGGACACTGAAGCTTTCTTT. Amino acids: CASSGTGDTEAFF.

This clonotype has more than one count but fewer than ten. This chain connects TRBV9 to TRBJ2-4; no clear D. Germline CDR1 reads SGDLS; CDR2 reads YYNGEE. The CDR3 contains 14 residues. V was pared by 0 bases and J by 0 bases, with 4 bases between. The CDR3 DNA is TGTGCCAGCAGCGTAGACGGAGCCAAAAACATTCAGTACTTC. Protein sequence: CASSVDGAKNIQYF.

This clonotype was detected only a few times. The gene calls are TRBV7-8 and TRBJ2-7; 14 nucleotides line up with TRBD2. Germline V CDR1 and CDR2: SGHVS, FQNEAQ. The J segment lost 2 bases and the V segment lost 5 bases, leaving 5 bases of the junction unmatched. The CDR3 extends over 16 amino acids. The DNA of the CDR3 is TGTGCCAGCAGCACCGGGACTAGCGGGAGTGCCTACGAGCAGTACTTC. Amino acid sequence: CASSTGTSGSAYEQYF. The complete variable domain, with remaining parts taken from reference TRBV7-8 and TRBJ2-7, reads GAGVSQSPRYKVAKRGQDVALRCDPISGHVSLFWYQQALGQGPEFLTYFQNEAQLDKSGLPSDRFFAERPEGSVSTLKIQRTQQEDSAVYLCASSTGTSGSAYEQYFGPGTRLTVT.

This clonotype was found a few times. The rearrangement uses TRBV7-2 and TRBJ2-3, with 7 bases aligning to TRBD2. The CDR3 has 13 amino acids. The V gene's germline CDR1 is SGHTA and CDR2 FQGNSA. Germline trimming cut 3 bases from V and 10 bases from J; bases unmatched to any gene: 7. For the CDR3, the DNA is TGTGCCAGCAGCTTCCCAGCGGGATCGCCGCAGTATTTT. Its protein is CASSFPAGSPQYF.

This clonotype was observed a few times. The chain is built from TRBV18 and TRBJ2-7; D unclear. The germline gives CDR1 KGHSH, CDR2 LQKENI. With 8 bases removed from V and 2 bases from J, the gap between germline ends came to 7 bases. The CDR3 is 11 residues long. The chain's CDR3 is CASTDAYEQYF. CDR3 DNA sequence: TGTGCCAGCACGGACGCCTACGAGCAGTACTTC.

This clonotype was picked up a small number of times. The V gene is TRBV6-5, the J gene TRBJ1-1; D uncertain. The CDR3 runs 15 residues. Germline-derived CDR1 and CDR2 are MNHEY and SVGAGI. V lost 0 bases to trimming and J lost 1 base, with 9 bases between them. The CDR3 sequence: CASSYSLWGNTEAFF. The DNA of the CDR3 is TGTGCCAGCAGTTACTCTCTTTGGGGGAACACTGAAGCTTTCTTT.

This chain uses TRBV7-2 with TRBJ2-2; TRBD2 might be the D (6 bases). Germline V lookup: CDR1 SGHTA, CDR2 FQGNSA. CDR3 length: 11 residues. Trimming removed 1 base from V and 13 bases from J, with 7 bases in between. The CDR3 region has the DNA TGTGCCAGCAGCTTAGTGCGGGGGCTGTTTTTT. The encoded protein is CASSLVRGLFF. The full variable domain, with the rest looked up from reference TRBV7-2 and TRBJ2-2, is GAGVSQSPSNKVTEKGKDVELRCDPISGHTALYWYRQSLGQGLEFLIYFQGNSAPDKSGLPSDRFSAERTGGSVSTLTIQRTQQEDSAVYLCASSLVRGLFFGEGSRLTVL.

This clonotype was observed a few times. The chain combines TRBV3-1 with TRBJ2-7, with D perhaps assigned TRBD1 or TRBD2 (5 bases each). V lost 4 bases and J lost 0, with 16 bases in between. This CDR3 has 16 residues. Germline V gene lookup returns CDR1 LGHDT and CDR2 YNNKEL (reference sequence). The DNA of the CDR3 is TGTGCCAGCAGCCTGGCCCCGGGACGGGGCTCCTACGAGCAGTACTTC. This translates into CASSLAPGRGSYEQYF.

A few counts support this clonotype. V usage is TRBV2 and J usage is TRBJ2-1; 11 bases match TRBD2. The J segment lost 9 bases and the V segment lost 7 bases, leaving 11 bases of the junction unmatched. The CDR3 is made up of 15 amino acids. Germline V lookup: CDR1 SNHLY, CDR2 FYNNEI. The CDR3 DNA is TGTGCCAGCACCCCTTTAGCGGGGGGGCTGAGTGAGCAGTTCTTC. Amino acids: CASTPLAGGLSEQFF. The full variable domain, in which reference TRBV2 and TRBJ2-1 provide the parts outside the CDR3, is EPEVTQTPSHQVTQMGQEVILRCVPISNHLYFYWYRQILGQKVEFLVSFYNNEISEKSEIFDDQFSVERPDGSNFTLKIRSTKLEDSAMYFCASTPLAGGLSEQFFGPGTRLTVL.